The clone carrying this T cell receptor beta chain was seen repeatedly, ten times or more. This specimen comes from a study of T cells in Graves' hyperthyroidism and ophthalmopathy. From germline, CDR1 is SGHTA and CDR2 FQGNSA. V was trimmed by 0 bases and J by 6 bases, leaving 6 bases between them. The CDR3 extends over 13 amino acids. Researchers took RNA transcripts and amplified the TCR beta CDR3 regions from them. The study used the HTBI primer set for a first-round RT-PCR of the TCR CDR3. TCRdb used MiXCR to reprocess the multiplex PCR reads, holding one entry per CDR3 protein. The sample consists of over 550,000 distinct CDR3 sequences, approximately 15% of them appearing once.

Material: blood. The rearrangement links TRBV7-2 to TRBJ1-5; a weak D match, TRBD1 (5 bases). The sequence came from a woman between 18 and 30 years old with Graves' hyperthyroidism. The chain's CDR3 is CASSLATGQPQHF. As DNA, the CDR3 is TGTGCCAGCAGCTTAGCTACAGGTCAGCCCCAGCATTTT. The full variable domain, rest sourced from reference TRBV7-2 and TRBJ1-5, is GAGVSQSPSNKVTEKGKDVELRCDPISGHTALYWYRQSLGQGLEFLIYFQGNSAPDKSGLPSDRFSAERTGGSVSTLTIQRTQQEDSAVYLCASSLATGQPQHFGDGTRLSIL.